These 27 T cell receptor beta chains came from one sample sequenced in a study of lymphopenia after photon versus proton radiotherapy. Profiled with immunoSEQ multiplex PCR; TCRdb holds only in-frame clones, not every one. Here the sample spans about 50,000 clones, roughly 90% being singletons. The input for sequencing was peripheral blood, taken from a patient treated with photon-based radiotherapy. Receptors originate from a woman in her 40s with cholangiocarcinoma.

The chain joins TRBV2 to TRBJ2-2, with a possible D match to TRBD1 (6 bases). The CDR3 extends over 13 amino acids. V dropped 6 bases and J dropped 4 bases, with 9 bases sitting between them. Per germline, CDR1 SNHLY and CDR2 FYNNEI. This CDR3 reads CASREDSTGELFF. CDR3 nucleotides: TGTGCCAGCAGAGAGGACAGCACCGGGGAGCTGTTTTTT.

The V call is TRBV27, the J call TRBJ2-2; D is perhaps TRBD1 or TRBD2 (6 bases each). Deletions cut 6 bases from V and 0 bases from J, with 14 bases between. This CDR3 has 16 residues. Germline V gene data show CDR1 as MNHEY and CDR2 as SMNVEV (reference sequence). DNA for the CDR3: TGTGCCAGCAGGGGACTGACAGGAGCGAACACCGGGGAGCTGTTTTTT. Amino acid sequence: CASRGLTGANTGELFF.

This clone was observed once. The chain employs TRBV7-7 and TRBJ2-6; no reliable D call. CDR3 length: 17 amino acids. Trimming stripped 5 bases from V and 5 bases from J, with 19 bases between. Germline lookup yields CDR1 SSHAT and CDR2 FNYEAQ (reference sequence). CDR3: CASSGLSPQSRANVLTF. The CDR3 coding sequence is TGTGCCAGCAGCGGTCTTTCGCCACAAAGTCGGGCCAACGTCCTGACTTTC.

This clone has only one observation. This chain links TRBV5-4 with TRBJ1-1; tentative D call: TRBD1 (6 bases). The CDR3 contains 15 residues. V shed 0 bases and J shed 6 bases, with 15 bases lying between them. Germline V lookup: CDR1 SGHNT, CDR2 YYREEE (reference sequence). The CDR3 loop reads CASSLVRGLHAEAFF. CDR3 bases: TGTGCCAGCAGCTTGGTCCGGGGGCTCCACGCTGAAGCTTTCTTT.

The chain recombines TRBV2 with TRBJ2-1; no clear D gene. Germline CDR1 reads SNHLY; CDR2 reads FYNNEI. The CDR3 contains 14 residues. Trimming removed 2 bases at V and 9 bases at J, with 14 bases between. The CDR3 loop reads CASSESAVVAEQFF. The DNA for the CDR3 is TGTGCCAGCAGTGAATCGGCGGTGGTAGCTGAGCAGTTCTTC.

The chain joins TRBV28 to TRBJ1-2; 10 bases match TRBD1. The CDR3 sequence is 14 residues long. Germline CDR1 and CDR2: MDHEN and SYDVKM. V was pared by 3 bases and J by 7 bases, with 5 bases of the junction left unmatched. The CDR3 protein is CASSFYGTGVGYTF. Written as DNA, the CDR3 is TGTGCCAGCAGTTTCTACGGGACAGGGGTTGGCTACACCTTC.

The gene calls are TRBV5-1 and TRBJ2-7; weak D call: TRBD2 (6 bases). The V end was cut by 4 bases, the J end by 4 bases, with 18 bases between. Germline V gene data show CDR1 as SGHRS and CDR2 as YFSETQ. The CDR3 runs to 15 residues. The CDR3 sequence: CASSLNRDGGYEQYF. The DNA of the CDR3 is TGCGCCAGCAGCCTAAACCGGGACGGGGGTTACGAGCAGTACTTC. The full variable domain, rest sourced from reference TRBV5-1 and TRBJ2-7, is KAGVTQTPRYLIKTRGQQVTLSCSPISGHRSVSWYQQTPGQGLQFLFEYFSETQRNKGNFPGRFSGRQFSNSRSEMNVSTLELGDSALYLCASSLNRDGGYEQYFGPGTRLTVT.

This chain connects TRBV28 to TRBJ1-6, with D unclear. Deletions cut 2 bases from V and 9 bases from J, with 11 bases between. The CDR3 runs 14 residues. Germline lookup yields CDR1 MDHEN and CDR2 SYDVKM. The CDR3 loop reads CASSLNTVRSPLHF. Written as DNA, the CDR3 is TGTGCCAGCAGTTTAAACACGGTGCGTTCACCCCTCCACTTT.

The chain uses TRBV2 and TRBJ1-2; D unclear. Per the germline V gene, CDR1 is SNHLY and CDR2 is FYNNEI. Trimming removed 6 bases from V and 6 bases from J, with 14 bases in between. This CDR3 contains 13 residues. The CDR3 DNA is TGTGCCAGCAGCATCCTATTGGTACATGGCTACACCTTC. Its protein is CASSILLVHGYTF.

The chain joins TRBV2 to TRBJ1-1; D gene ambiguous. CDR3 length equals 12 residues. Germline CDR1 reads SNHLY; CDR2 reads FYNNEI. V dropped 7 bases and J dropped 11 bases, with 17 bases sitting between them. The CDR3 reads CASNFEGGRAFF. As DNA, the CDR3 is TGTGCCAGCAATTTCGAGGGTGGACGGGCTTTCTTT.

The CDR3 reads CSARSETQYF. The CDR3 coding sequence is TGCAGTGCTAGAAGCGAGACCCAGTACTTC. The chain carries TRBV20-1 and TRBJ2-5, with D unclear. The CDR3 has 10 amino acids. In germline, CDR1 is DFQATT, CDR2 SNEGSKA (reference sequence). V lost 2 bases and J lost 5, with 3 bases in between.

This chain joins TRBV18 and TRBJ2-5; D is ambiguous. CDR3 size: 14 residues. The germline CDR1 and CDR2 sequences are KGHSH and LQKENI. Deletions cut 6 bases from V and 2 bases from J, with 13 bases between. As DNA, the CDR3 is TGTGCCAGCTCTCTGAAGGGCGCTCAAGAGACCCAGTACTTC. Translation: CASSLKGAQETQYF.

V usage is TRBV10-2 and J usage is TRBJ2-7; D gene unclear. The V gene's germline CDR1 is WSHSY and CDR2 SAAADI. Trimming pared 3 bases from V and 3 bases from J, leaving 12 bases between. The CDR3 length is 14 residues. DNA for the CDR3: TGCGCCAGCAGTGACCGGTTAATTAGCTACGAGCAGTACTTC. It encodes CASSDRLISYEQYF.

The CDR3 here is CASKPTSGGTDTQYF. CDR3 coding DNA: TGTGCCAGCAAACCGACTAGCGGGGGGACAGATACGCAGTATTTT. The chain employs TRBV25-1 and TRBJ2-3; 13 nucleotides align to TRBD2. Per germline, CDR1 MGHDK and CDR2 SYGVNS. J gave up 3 bases and V 7 bases, and 4 bases lay outside the gene matches. CDR3 length: 15 amino acids.

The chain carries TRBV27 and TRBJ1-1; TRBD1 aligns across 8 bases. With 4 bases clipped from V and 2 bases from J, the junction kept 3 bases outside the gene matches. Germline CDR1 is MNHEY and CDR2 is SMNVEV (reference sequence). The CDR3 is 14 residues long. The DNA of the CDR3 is TGTGCCAGCAGTTCGACAGGGGCTAACACTGAAGCTTTCTTT. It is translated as CASSSTGANTEAFF.

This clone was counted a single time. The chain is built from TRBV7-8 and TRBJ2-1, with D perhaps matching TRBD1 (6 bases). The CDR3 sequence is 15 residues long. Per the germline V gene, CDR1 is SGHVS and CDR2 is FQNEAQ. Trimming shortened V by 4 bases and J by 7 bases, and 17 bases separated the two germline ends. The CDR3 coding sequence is TGTGCCAGCAGCTCGAGCAGGGGCTGGTGGAATGAGCAGTTCTTC. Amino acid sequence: CASSSSRGWWNEQFF.

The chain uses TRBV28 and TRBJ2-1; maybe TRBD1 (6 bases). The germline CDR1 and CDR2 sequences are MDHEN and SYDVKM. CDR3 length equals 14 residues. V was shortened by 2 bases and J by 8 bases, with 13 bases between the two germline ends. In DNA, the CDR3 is TGTGCCAGCAGTTTAACGACCAGGGGCTATGAGCAGTTCTTC. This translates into CASSLTTRGYEQFF. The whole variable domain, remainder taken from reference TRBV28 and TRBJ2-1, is DVKVTQSSRYLVKRTGEKVFLECVQDMDHENMFWYRQDPGLGLRLIYFSYDVKMKEKGDIPEGYSVSREKKERFSLILESASTNQTSMYLCASSLTTRGYEQFFGPGTRLTVL.

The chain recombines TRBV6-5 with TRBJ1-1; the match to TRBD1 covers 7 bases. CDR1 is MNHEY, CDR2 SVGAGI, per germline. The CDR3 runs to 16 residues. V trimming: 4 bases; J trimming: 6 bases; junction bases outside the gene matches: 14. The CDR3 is CASSSFTGVFGPEAFF. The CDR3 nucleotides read TGTGCCAGCAGTTCTTTTACAGGGGTCTTTGGCCCTGAAGCTTTCTTT.

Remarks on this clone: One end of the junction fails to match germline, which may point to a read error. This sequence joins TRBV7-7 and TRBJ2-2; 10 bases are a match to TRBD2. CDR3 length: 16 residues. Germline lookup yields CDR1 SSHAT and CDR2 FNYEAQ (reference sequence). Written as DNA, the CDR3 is TGTGCTAGCAGCTTAGAACTAGCGGGGTACACCGGGGAGCTGTTTTTT. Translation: CASSLELAGYTGELFF.

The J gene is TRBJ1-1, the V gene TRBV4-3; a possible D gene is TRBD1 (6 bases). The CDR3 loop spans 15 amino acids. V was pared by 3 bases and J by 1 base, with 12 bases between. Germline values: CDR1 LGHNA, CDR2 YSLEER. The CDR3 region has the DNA TGCGCCAGCAGCCAGAGGGGGACAACGAACACTGAAGCTTTCTTT. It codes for CASSQRGTTNTEAFF.

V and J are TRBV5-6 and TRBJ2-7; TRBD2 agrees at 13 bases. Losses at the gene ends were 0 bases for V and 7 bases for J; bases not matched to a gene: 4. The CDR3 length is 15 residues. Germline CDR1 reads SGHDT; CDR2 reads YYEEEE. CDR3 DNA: TGTGCCAGCAGCTTGGTCCCGGGACTAGCGGGAGAGCAGTACTTC. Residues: CASSLVPGLAGEQYF.

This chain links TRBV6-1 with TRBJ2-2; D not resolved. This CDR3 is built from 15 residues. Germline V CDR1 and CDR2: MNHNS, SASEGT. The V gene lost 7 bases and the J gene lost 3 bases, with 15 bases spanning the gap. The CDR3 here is CASTPIPRDTGELFF. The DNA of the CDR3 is TGTGCCAGCACGCCAATCCCTCGGGACACCGGGGAGCTGTTTTTT.

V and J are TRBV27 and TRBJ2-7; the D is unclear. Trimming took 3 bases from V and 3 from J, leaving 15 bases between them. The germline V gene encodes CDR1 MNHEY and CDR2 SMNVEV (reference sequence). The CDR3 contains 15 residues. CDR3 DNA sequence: TGTGCCAGCAGTTTCGGCGGCTACCGCCTCTACGAGCAGTACTTC. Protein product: CASSFGGYRLYEQYF.

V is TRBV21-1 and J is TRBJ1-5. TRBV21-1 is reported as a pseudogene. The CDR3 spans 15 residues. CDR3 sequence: CASSKEGRRREPQHF. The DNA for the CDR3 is TGTGCCAGCAGCAAAGAAGGGCGTAGGCGGGAGCCCCAGCATTTT.

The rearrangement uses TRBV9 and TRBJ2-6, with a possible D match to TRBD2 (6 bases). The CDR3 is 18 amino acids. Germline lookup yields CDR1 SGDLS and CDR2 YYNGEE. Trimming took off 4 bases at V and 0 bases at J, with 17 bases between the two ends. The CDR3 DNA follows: TGTGCCAGCAGCCCCCCGCGGGACCGTACCTCTGGGGCCAACGTCCTGACTTTC. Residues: CASSPPRDRTSGANVLTF.

The CDR3, as DNA: TGTGCCAGCAGTTACTCGCGGTTCGGATACTACGAGCAGTACTTC. Translation gives CASSYSRFGYYEQYF. This sequence joins TRBV6-5 and TRBJ2-7; no clear D gene. Trimming pared 0 bases from V and 3 bases from J, leaving 12 bases between. Looked up from germline, CDR1 is MNHEY and CDR2 is SVGAGI. The CDR3 contains 15 residues.

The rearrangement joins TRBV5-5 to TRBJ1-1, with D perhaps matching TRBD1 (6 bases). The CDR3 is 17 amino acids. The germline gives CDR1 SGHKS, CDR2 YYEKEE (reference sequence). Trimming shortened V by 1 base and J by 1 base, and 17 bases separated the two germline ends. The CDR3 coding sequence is TGTGCCAGCAGCTTGTACAGGGAAGTTTGGGGGAACACTGAAGCTTTCTTT. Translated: CASSLYREVWGNTEAFF.